This T cell receptor (beta chain) was obtained from a study of cytomegalovirus exposure and HLA in healthy donors. About the research overall: Inside one of the first data releases sat 75 million to 100 million unique TCRs taken from HLA-typed donors. General study results and limits: Reports showed the classifier diagnosing cytomegalovirus status with high specificity and sensitivity. Common viral pathogens seemed, in a later analysis, to connect with several of the most significant clusters.

V gave up 8 bases and J gave up 3 bases; unmatched junction bases: 6. CDR3 length: 14 amino acids. CDR1 and CDR2 (germline): GTSNPN, SVGIG (reference sequence). The study sampled nominally healthy donors, though unrecorded immune exposures were likely. Primers included in the PCR were 60 Vbeta and 13 Jbeta primers. Here immunoSEQ multiplex PCR was the method, and the copy in TCRdb shows in-frame clones only, minus some. The table lists 150,000 to 200,000 clones, 77% of them singletons. With respect to this clone: Its antigen is still unknown.

V gene TRBV30 combines with J gene TRBJ2-6, with 8 bases matching TRBD1. Sequences were obtained from PBMCs. The source of this sequence is a woman in her thirties in good health and CMV-seronegative. CDR3 residues: CAHRTGFGANVLTF. DNA for the CDR3: TGTGCCCACCGGACAGGGTTTGGGGCCAACGTCCTGACTTTC.